Given below is one T cell receptor beta chain in context. The CDR3 totals 13 residues. Germline loops: CDR1 LGHNA, CDR2 YSLEER. The V gene lost 0 bases and the J gene lost 9 bases, with 9 bases spanning the gap. This sample is drawn from a study of T-cell memory formation after mild COVID-19. TCRdb fed the 5' RACE reads into MiXCR, producing one record per CDR3 protein. Altogether roughly 320,000 distinct CDR3 sequences are present, 28% being singletons, with the ten largest covering about 14%. The chain uses TRBV4-3 and TRBJ2-1; D is unclear. The sample was PBMCs or a T cell subset sorted from them (not recorded which). The TCR was taken from an adult woman who had mild COVID-19 (a few samples of this study predate the infection). Cell type and time point are not known. The CDR3 sequence: CASSQEVGGEQFF. DNA for the CDR3: TGCGCCAGCAGCCAAGAAGTTGGCGGTGAGCAGTTCTTC.